This TCR beta chain was sequenced during a study of blood T cells in healthy people across ages. Across the study: Template-switching capture recovered about one barcoded beta molecule per two T cells.

For the second PCR, which ran for roughly 7 to 11 cycles, a sample-barcoded 5' primer and a J-beta primer mix were used. MiXCR, applied by TCRdb to the 5' RACE reads, yields one record per CDR3 protein. The repertoire holds 800,000 to 950,000 distinct CDR3 sequences, with 25% to 35% as singletons. Samples each had at least 6 micrograms of total RNA extracted. V was clipped by 0 bases and J by 7 bases, with 11 bases between them. Germline V gene data show CDR1 as SGDLS and CDR2 as YYNGEE. The CDR3 contains 13 residues. This clonotype was seen a few times. These records were also assigned to another study, of T cells of mothers and their children. That work contributes: A few healthy Caucasian mothers, along with their six children, were the donors. Regardless of relatedness, pairs show thymic selection shaping TCR recombination output in a similar manner.

V usage is TRBV9 and J usage is TRBJ2-7; unclear D gene. Specimen: blood. The source of this sequence is a woman aged 35 to 49 in good health. CDR3 region: CASSVDILREQYF. Written as DNA, the CDR3 is TGTGCCAGCAGCGTAGATATCCTTCGGGAGCAGTACTTC.